These T cell receptor beta chains were read from a single sample in a study of radiotherapy plus CTLA-4 blockade in lung cancer. Sequenced by immunoSEQ multiplex PCR; TCRdb stores in-frame clones only, minus some. Altogether 130,000 or so clones are present, approximately 90% being singletons, with the ten largest covering 6.9%. The sequencing here drew on peripheral blood, taken from a patient treated with radiotherapy plus ipilimumab. The receptors here all came from a human donor with non-small cell lung cancer that progressed on radiotherapy plus ipilimumab. The CDR3 runs from the conserved cysteine through the conserved F or W. Each record gives: CDR3 DNA, CDR3 protein, J gene, D gene, clone size, CDR3 length, V gene. The D gene is left open where the match is weak. Clone size is given for some rows only: seen once, a few or many times, or a class if the clone is expanded.

CDR3 DNA: TGTGCCAGCAGCTTGGGAGGGTCTCAGCCCCAGCATTTT
CDR3 protein: CASSLGGSQPQHF
J gene: TRBJ1-5
D gene: .
clone size: once
CDR3 length: 13
V gene: TRBV5-4

CDR3 DNA: TGCGCCAGCAGCTTGGGGGGACAGGTCTACGAGCAGTACTTC
CDR3 protein: CASSLGGQVYEQYF
J gene: TRBJ2-7
D gene: TRBD1
clone size: few
CDR3 length: 14
V gene: TRBV5-1

CDR3 DNA: TGCAGCGTGGTGCGGGGAGAGACCCAGTACTTC
CDR3 protein: CSVVRGETQYF
J gene: TRBJ2-5
D gene: .
clone size: .
CDR3 length: 11
V gene: TRBV29-1

CDR3 DNA: TGTGCCAGTAGGGGCCTTGGGTACAATGAGCAGTTCTTC
CDR3 protein: CASRGLGYNEQFF
J gene: TRBJ2-1
D gene: .
clone size: once
CDR3 length: 13
V gene: TRBV19

CDR3 DNA: TGTGCCAGCAGGGCGGGGAGAAGCAATCAGCCCCAGCATTTT
CDR3 protein: CASRAGRSNQPQHF
J gene: TRBJ1-5
D gene: .
clone size: .
CDR3 length: 14
V gene: TRBV27

CDR3 DNA: TGTGCCAGCAACCCCGAGGGAGGCACTGAAGCTTTCTTT
CDR3 protein: CASNPEGGTEAFF
J gene: TRBJ1-1
D gene: .
clone size: .
CDR3 length: 13
V gene: TRBV2

CDR3 DNA: TGCGCCAGCAGCGGGACTAGCGGGATCGGAACAGATACGCAGTATTTT
CDR3 protein: CASSGTSGIGTDTQYF
J gene: TRBJ2-3
D gene: TRBD2
clone size: .
CDR3 length: 16
V gene: TRBV5-1

CDR3 DNA: TGTGCTAGCAGCGCCCTAGCGGGAATCACCGGGGAGCTGTTTTTT
CDR3 protein: CASSALAGITGELFF
J gene: TRBJ2-2
D gene: TRBD2
clone size: .
CDR3 length: 15
V gene: TRBV7-7

CDR3 DNA: TGTGCCAGCGGAGCAGGGGGGGGCTACGAGCAGTACTTC
CDR3 protein: CASGAGGGYEQYF
J gene: TRBJ2-7
D gene: .
clone size: .
CDR3 length: 13
V gene: TRBV27

CDR3 DNA: TGTGCCAGCAGTGCCCCCGTGGCCGACAGGGTAACTCATCAGCCCCAGCATTTT
CDR3 protein: CASSAPVADRVTHQPQHF
J gene: TRBJ1-5
D gene: TRBD1
clone size: .
CDR3 length: 18
V gene: TRBV6-1

CDR3 DNA: TGTGCCAGCAGTAAGGACTCCTACGAGCAGTACTTC
CDR3 protein: CASSKDSYEQYF
J gene: TRBJ2-7
D gene: .
clone size: .
CDR3 length: 12
V gene: TRBV6-6

CDR3 DNA: TGTGCCAGCTCACCATCTCAAGGGCCCGGGGAGCTGTTTTTT
CDR3 protein: CASSPSQGPGELFF
J gene: TRBJ2-2
D gene: .
clone size: once
CDR3 length: 14
V gene: TRBV18

CDR3 DNA: TGCGCCAGCAGCTCTACGGGACTAGCGGGAGGCGGCGAGCAGTACTTC
CDR3 protein: CASSSTGLAGGGEQYF
J gene: TRBJ2-7
D gene: TRBD2
clone size: .
CDR3 length: 16
V gene: TRBV5-1

CDR3 DNA: TGTGCCAGCAGTTCCCGACAGGGCAGAGGGGGCACTGAAGCTTTCTTT
CDR3 protein: CASSSRQGRGGTEAFF
J gene: TRBJ1-1
D gene: TRBD1
clone size: few
CDR3 length: 16
V gene: TRBV27

CDR3 DNA: TGTGCCAGCAGTTTAATAGGGTGGGGGGCTATGAACACTGAAGCTTTCTTT
CDR3 protein: CASSLIGWGAMNTEAFF
J gene: TRBJ1-1
D gene: .
clone size: .
CDR3 length: 17
V gene: TRBV28

CDR3 DNA: TGTGCCAGCAGCCCCTGGGACAGGAGCTCCTACGAGCAGTACTTC
CDR3 protein: CASSPWDRSSYEQYF
J gene: TRBJ2-7
D gene: TRBD1
clone size: .
CDR3 length: 15
V gene: TRBV9

CDR3 DNA: TGTGCCAGCAGCTCCTCTGGGACTGAAGCTTTCTTT
CDR3 protein: CASSSSGTEAFF
J gene: TRBJ1-1
D gene: .
clone size: once
CDR3 length: 12
V gene: TRBV7-9

CDR3 DNA: TGTGCCAGCACGACTCGAGGGGACAGCTCCTACAATGAGCAGTTCTTC
CDR3 protein: CASTTRGDSSYNEQFF
J gene: TRBJ2-1
D gene: TRBD1
clone size: .
CDR3 length: 16
V gene: TRBV7-9

CDR3 DNA: TGTGCCTGGAGTGGGGGCCGGGGTGGTGAAAAACTGTTTTTT
CDR3 protein: CAWSGGRGGEKLFF
J gene: TRBJ1-4
D gene: .
clone size: .
CDR3 length: 14
V gene: TRBV30

CDR3 DNA: TGTGCCAGCAGTGAACTTGGTCTGAGGGCGGCCCTCTACGAGCAGTACTTC
CDR3 protein: CASSELGLRAALYEQYF
J gene: TRBJ2-7
D gene: .
clone size: .
CDR3 length: 17
V gene: TRBV6-1

CDR3 DNA: TGTGCCAGCAGTGGACAGGGTGGGGACAATGAGCAGTTCTTC
CDR3 protein: CASSGQGGDNEQFF
J gene: TRBJ2-1
D gene: TRBD1
clone size: .
CDR3 length: 14
V gene: TRBV2

CDR3 DNA: TGTGCCAGCAGTGCTAAAAGTCCGGGACTAGCCACGGGGAAAGATACGCAGTATTTT
CDR3 protein: CASSAKSPGLATGKDTQYF
J gene: TRBJ2-3
D gene: TRBD2
clone size: .
CDR3 length: 19
V gene: TRBV27

CDR3 DNA: TGTGCCAGCTCACCACCCCAGGGGAGGGACACTGAAGCTTTCTTT
CDR3 protein: CASSPPQGRDTEAFF
J gene: TRBJ1-1
D gene: .
clone size: .
CDR3 length: 15
V gene: TRBV18

CDR3 DNA: TGTGCCAGCAGTTTAGGTAGCAATCAGCCCCAGCATTTT
CDR3 protein: CASSLGSNQPQHF
J gene: TRBJ1-5
D gene: .
clone size: once
CDR3 length: 13
V gene: TRBV27

CDR3 DNA: TGTGCTAGTGGTTCCGACGGCCCGGTAAATGGCTACACCTTC
CDR3 protein: CASGSDGPVNGYTF
J gene: TRBJ1-2
D gene: .
clone size: once
CDR3 length: 14
V gene: TRBV12-5

CDR3 DNA: TGCGCCAGCAGCCGTGAGAACCCAGGGGATACGCAGTATTTT
CDR3 protein: CASSRENPGDTQYF
J gene: TRBJ2-3
D gene: .
clone size: .
CDR3 length: 14
V gene: TRBV5-1

CDR3 DNA: TGTGCCAGCAGTCGTGGGACAACTAACTATGGCTACACCTTC
CDR3 protein: CASSRGTTNYGYTF
J gene: TRBJ1-2
D gene: .
clone size: .
CDR3 length: 14
V gene: TRBV6-5

CDR3 DNA: TGTGCCAGTAGAAAAGCGGGAGAGAGCTACGAGCAGTACTTC
CDR3 protein: CASRKAGESYEQYF
J gene: TRBJ2-7
D gene: TRBD2
clone size: .
CDR3 length: 14
V gene: TRBV19

CDR3 DNA: TGTGCCAGCAGTTTATCAGGGCGGTTCTCCTATGGCTACACCTTC
CDR3 protein: CASSLSGRFSYGYTF
J gene: TRBJ1-2
D gene: .
clone size: .
CDR3 length: 15
V gene: TRBV27

CDR3 DNA: TGTGCCAGCGCAGGACAGAACACTGAAGCTTTCTTT
CDR3 protein: CASAGQNTEAFF
J gene: TRBJ1-1
D gene: .
clone size: .
CDR3 length: 12
V gene: TRBV19

CDR3 DNA: TGTGCCAGCAGCCCCATAGTGGATTTAGCCAAAAACATTCAGTACTTC
CDR3 protein: CASSPIVDLAKNIQYF
J gene: TRBJ2-4
D gene: .
clone size: .
CDR3 length: 16
V gene: TRBV11-2

CDR3 DNA: TGTGCCAGCAGACCCCTGGGTGGGGTCGTTCAGCCCCAGCATTTT
CDR3 protein: CASRPLGGVVQPQHF
J gene: TRBJ1-5
D gene: .
clone size: .
CDR3 length: 15
V gene: TRBV27

CDR3 DNA: TGTGCCAGTAGTTTGATGGAGACTGGGGCTAGACAGTTCTTC
CDR3 protein: CASSLMETGARQFF
J gene: TRBJ2-1
D gene: .
clone size: .
CDR3 length: 14
V gene: TRBV19

CDR3 DNA: TGTGCCAGCAGGCCATTCGGGAACACCGGGGAGCTGTTTTTT
CDR3 protein: CASRPFGNTGELFF
J gene: TRBJ2-2
D gene: .
clone size: .
CDR3 length: 14
V gene: TRBV27

CDR3 DNA: TGTGCCAGCGCAGTGTGGGGGGTCGAGACCCAGTACTTC
CDR3 protein: CASAVWGVETQYF
J gene: TRBJ2-5
D gene: .
clone size: .
CDR3 length: 13
V gene: TRBV25-1

CDR3 DNA: TGTGCCAGCAGCTTAGGGCCCCCAGGGGGGAGGTACGAGCAGTACTTC
CDR3 protein: CASSLGPPGGRYEQYF
J gene: TRBJ2-7
D gene: .
clone size: .
CDR3 length: 16
V gene: TRBV11-2

CDR3 DNA: TGTGCCAGTAGTATAGATTTTAGACTAGCGGGAGTAAGTGAGCAGTTCTTC
CDR3 protein: CASSIDFRLAGVSEQFF
J gene: TRBJ2-1
D gene: TRBD2
clone size: .
CDR3 length: 17
V gene: TRBV19

CDR3 DNA: TGTGCCAGCAGTTCTGGTAGCGAGCAGTACTTC
CDR3 protein: CASSSGSEQYF
J gene: TRBJ2-7
D gene: .
clone size: .
CDR3 length: 11
V gene: TRBV6-6

CDR3 DNA: TGTGCCTGGAGTGTAAGCGCTGAAAAACTGTTTTTT
CDR3 protein: CAWSVSAEKLFF
J gene: TRBJ1-4
D gene: .
clone size: once
CDR3 length: 12
V gene: TRBV30

CDR3 DNA: TGTGCCAGCAGCCCCCAAAGCGGGATTTACAATGAGCAGTTCTTC
CDR3 protein: CASSPQSGIYNEQFF
J gene: TRBJ2-1
D gene: TRBD2
clone size: few
CDR3 length: 15
V gene: TRBV9

CDR3 DNA: TGTGCCAGCAGTTCGCTAGCGGGCACCTACAATGAGCAGTTCTTC
CDR3 protein: CASSSLAGTYNEQFF
J gene: TRBJ2-1
D gene: TRBD2
clone size: .
CDR3 length: 15
V gene: TRBV6-5

CDR3 DNA: TGTGCCAGTAGAGAACAAGGGCGGTCAATCCACGAGCAGTACTTC
CDR3 protein: CASREQGRSIHEQYF
J gene: TRBJ2-7
D gene: .
clone size: .
CDR3 length: 15
V gene: TRBV19

CDR3 DNA: TGCGCCAGCTACCTAATCCCCGGACTAGCGGATTACGAGCAGTACTTC
CDR3 protein: CASYLIPGLADYEQYF
J gene: TRBJ2-7
D gene: TRBD2
clone size: .
CDR3 length: 16
V gene: TRBV5-1

CDR3 DNA: TGTGCCTGGAGTGTGTCCAGTGATAATCAGCCCCAGCATTTT
CDR3 protein: CAWSVSSDNQPQHF
J gene: TRBJ1-5
D gene: .
clone size: .
CDR3 length: 14
V gene: TRBV30

CDR3 DNA: TGCGCCAGCAGCTTTCCTACAGGGGGAGATACGCAGTATTTT
CDR3 protein: CASSFPTGGDTQYF
J gene: TRBJ2-3
D gene: TRBD1
clone size: .
CDR3 length: 14
V gene: TRBV5-1

CDR3 DNA: TGTGCCAGCAGCTACCAGCGGGAGGGCCATCGTTGGGCAGATACGCAGTATTTT
CDR3 protein: CASSYQREGHRWADTQYF
J gene: TRBJ2-3
D gene: TRBD2
clone size: .
CDR3 length: 18
V gene: TRBV5-6

CDR3 DNA: TGCGCCAGCAGCGAGGGTGGGAGCACCGGGGAGCTGTTTTTT
CDR3 protein: CASSEGGSTGELFF
J gene: TRBJ2-2
D gene: .
clone size: .
CDR3 length: 14
V gene: TRBV5-1

CDR3 DNA: TGTGCCAGCAGCCCGGAGGCGGGAGGTAGGAATGAGCAGTTCTTC
CDR3 protein: CASSPEAGGRNEQFF
J gene: TRBJ2-1
D gene: TRBD2
clone size: once
CDR3 length: 15
V gene: TRBV5-4

CDR3 DNA: TGTGCCAGCAGTAAAGGACAGGGAGCTAACTATGGCTACACCTTC
CDR3 protein: CASSKGQGANYGYTF
J gene: TRBJ1-2
D gene: TRBD1
clone size: .
CDR3 length: 15
V gene: TRBV6-6

CDR3 DNA: TGCGCCAGCAGCAACCACCCCCGCGGGACTAGGGGTCTGTTAGAGACCCAGTACTTC
CDR3 protein: CASSNHPRGTRGLLETQYF
J gene: TRBJ2-5
D gene: TRBD2
clone size: once
CDR3 length: 19
V gene: TRBV5-1

CDR3 DNA: TGTGCCAGCAGCCAAGTTAGCGGGAACAGTTACAATGAGCAGTTCTTC
CDR3 protein: CASSQVSGNSYNEQFF
J gene: TRBJ2-1
D gene: TRBD2
clone size: .
CDR3 length: 16
V gene: TRBV4-2

CDR3 DNA: TGTGCCAGCAGTCCGGGACAGGCCCCGATCAAGCCCCAGCATTTT
CDR3 protein: CASSPGQAPIKPQHF
J gene: TRBJ1-5
D gene: TRBD1
clone size: .
CDR3 length: 15
V gene: TRBV6-5

CDR3 DNA: TGCGCCAGCAGCTTTCCCGGGACAGGGGGCGCCGAGCAGTACTTC
CDR3 protein: CASSFPGTGGAEQYF
J gene: TRBJ2-7
D gene: TRBD1
clone size: .
CDR3 length: 15
V gene: TRBV5-1

CDR3 DNA: TGTGCCTGGAGGGGGGCCGCGGCTAGCGGTGACAACCAAGAGACCCAGTACTTC
CDR3 protein: CAWRGAAASGDNQETQYF
J gene: TRBJ2-5
D gene: .
clone size: .
CDR3 length: 18
V gene: TRBV30

CDR3 DNA: TGTGCCAGTAGTACCGACAGGGCCACCGGGGAGCTGTTTTTT
CDR3 protein: CASSTDRATGELFF
J gene: TRBJ2-2
D gene: TRBD1
clone size: .
CDR3 length: 14
V gene: TRBV19